The 29 T cell receptor beta chains listed next were all sequenced from one sample in a study of cytomegalovirus exposure and HLA in healthy donors. The PCR had 60 Vbeta and 13 Jbeta primers. This table comes from immunoSEQ multiplex PCR, and its TCRdb copy is limited to in-frame clones, with some not included. The sample lists more than 200,000 clones; about 85% were seen once. The specimen sequenced was PBMCs. These receptors originate from a human donor in good health.

The chain has TRBV15 and TRBJ1-5, with 9 bases matching TRBD1. The junction had 7 bases not matched to a gene; V was cut back by 2 bases and J by 5 bases. CDR1 and CDR2 (germline): LNHNV, YYDKDF (reference sequence). This CDR3 comprises 16 residues. The CDR3 spells CATSRPTGGGYQPQHF. CDR3 sequence (DNA): TGTGCCACCAGCAGACCGACAGGGGGTGGCTATCAGCCCCAGCATTTT.

The rearrangement joins TRBV2 to TRBJ2-7, with TRBD1 identical over 7 bases. This CDR3 is 14 amino acids long. J was trimmed by 2 bases and V by 5 bases; bases with no gene match: 6. From germline, CDR1 is SNHLY and CDR2 FYNNEI. This CDR3 is CASSLEGATYEQYF. DNA of the CDR3: TGTGCCAGCAGTCTTGAGGGGGCGACCTACGAGCAGTACTTC. Based on the CDR3 plus reference TRBV2 and TRBJ2-7, the full variable domain is EPEVTQTPSHQVTQMGQEVILRCVPISNHLYFYWYRQILGQKVEFLVSFYNNEISEKSEIFDDQFSVERPDGSNFTLKIRSTKLEDSAMYFCASSLEGATYEQYFGPGTRLTVT.

This chain uses TRBV9 with TRBJ2-2; TRBD1 agrees at 9 bases. The CDR3 spans 15 residues. The V gene's germline CDR1 is SGDLS and CDR2 YYNGEE. V was pared by 0 bases and J by 12 bases, with 9 bases of the junction left unmatched. CDR3 DNA sequence: TGTGCCAGCAGCGTAGAGGGACAGGGTGGAGGAAAGCTGTTTTTT. This translates into CASSVEGQGGGKLFF.

The CDR3 bases are TGTGCCAGCAGCGGAGACCCTACTAGCGGGAGTTACGAGCAGTACTTC. Protein product: CASSGDPTSGSYEQYF. The V call is TRBV9, the J call TRBJ2-7, with TRBD2 matching over 11 bases. The CDR3 runs to 16 residues. Germline V gene sequence: CDR1 SGDLS, CDR2 YYNGEE. Trimming cost V 3 bases and J 4 bases; bases outside gene matches: 9.

The V gene is TRBV21-1, the J gene TRBJ2-7; the table's TRBD2 call for D was not verified on the DNA. TRBV21-1 is annotated as a pseudogene. CDR3 size: 16 residues. The CDR3, as DNA: TGTGCCAGCAGCACCCGCGGCCTAGCGGTGCGTTACGAGCAGTACTTC. It translates to CASSTRGLAVRYEQYF.

This chain links TRBV4-1 with TRBJ1-1; D unresolved. In germline, CDR1 is MGHRA, CDR2 YSYEKL. With 0 bases removed from V and 3 bases from J, the gap between germline ends came to 17 bases. CDR3 length equals 17 residues. CDR3 in amino acids: CASSQEGGLKRDTEAFF. Written as DNA, the CDR3 is TGCGCCAGCAGCCAAGAGGGCGGACTTAAGAGAGACACTGAAGCTTTCTTT.

This sequence joins TRBV4-2 and TRBJ2-4; 9 bases map to TRBD2. There are 20 residues in the CDR3. Germline values: CDR1 LGHNA, CDR2 YNFKEQ. J lost 0 bases, V lost 1 base, and 13 bases had no gene match. Here the CDR3 reads CASSQGPSGIIGVAKNIQYF. The CDR3 DNA reads as TGTGCCAGCAGCCAAGGGCCTAGCGGGATCATAGGGGTAGCCAAAAACATTCAGTACTTC.

J is TRBJ2-3 and V is TRBV19, with TRBD2 matching over 7 bases. Germline loops: CDR1 LNHDA, CDR2 SQIVND (reference sequence). The CDR3 contains 15 residues. The V segment lost 7 bases and the J segment 2 bases; nucleotides outside the gene matches: 9. CDR3 nucleotide sequence: TGTGCCAGTACCCTCCGGCGGGAGACCACAGATACGCAGTATTTT. Its translation: CASTLRRETTDTQYF.

V gene TRBV7-9 combines with J gene TRBJ2-3, with D hard to call. The germline V gene has CDR1 SEHNR and CDR2 FQNEAQ (reference sequence). The CDR3 totals 14 residues. V was trimmed by 5 bases and J by 3 bases, leaving 12 bases between them. CDR3 sequence reads: CASSPTSMTDTQYF. DNA for the CDR3: TGTGCCAGCAGCCCAACCTCTATGACAGATACGCAGTATTTT.

This chain joins TRBV9 and TRBJ1-2, with D perhaps TRBD1 (6 bases). V lost 0 bases to trimming and J lost 3 bases, with 9 bases between them. CDR3 length equals 14 residues. Germline values: CDR1 SGDLS, CDR2 YYNGEE. This CDR3 reads CASSVGQADYGYTF. In DNA form, the CDR3 reads TGTGCCAGCAGCGTAGGACAGGCCGACTATGGCTACACCTTC. Variable domain in full (rest from reference TRBV9 and TRBJ1-2): DSGVTQTPKHLITATGQRVTLRCSPRSGDLSVYWYQQSLDQGLQFLIQYYNGEERAKGNILERFSAQQFPDLHSELNLSSLELGDSALYFCASSVGQADYGYTFGSGTRLTVV.

There are a few counts of this clone. The chain carries TRBV5-8 and TRBJ2-5; TRBD1 matches 11 bases. CDR1 and CDR2 from the germline V gene are SGHTS and YDEGEE. With 3 bases clipped from V and 3 bases from J, the junction kept 4 bases outside the gene matches. The CDR3 runs to 15 residues. The CDR3 sequence is CASSSRTGGEETQYF. Here the CDR3 DNA reads TGTGCCAGCAGCTCACGGACAGGGGGCGAAGAGACCCAGTACTTC.

The chain joins TRBV2 to TRBJ2-6, with D possibly matching TRBD2 (5 bases). Germline V lookup: CDR1 SNHLY, CDR2 FYNNEI. With 2 bases removed from V and 0 bases from J, the gap between germline ends came to 17 bases. The CDR3 has 19 amino acids. CDR3: CASSERRLAPSSGANVLTF. CDR3 sequence (DNA): TGTGCCAGCAGTGAAAGGCGTTTAGCGCCTAGCTCTGGGGCCAACGTCCTGACTTTC.

The V gene is TRBV6-6, the J gene TRBJ1-1; perhaps TRBD1 as D (5 bases). The CDR3 runs 13 residues. Germline V gene lookup returns CDR1 MNHNY and CDR2 SVGAGI (reference sequence). V was shortened by 8 bases and J by 1 base, with 11 bases between the two germline ends. The CDR3 bases are TGTGCCAGCTCGGGACTGGCGAACACTGAAGCTTTCTTT. It encodes CASSGLANTEAFF.

The V call is TRBV7-9, the J call TRBJ2-7; TRBD2 matches at 9 bases. V trimming: 1 base; J trimming: 6 bases; junction bases outside the gene matches: 10. CDR1 is SEHNR and CDR2 is FQNEAQ in the germline V gene (reference sequence). This CDR3 contains 16 residues. The CDR3 DNA sequence: TGTGCCAGCAGCTTAGGTTCGAGCGGGAGGAGGGTCGAGCAGTACTTC. Its translation: CASSLGSSGRRVEQYF.

This clone was seen a few times. J is TRBJ1-1 and V is TRBV19; D might be TRBD1 (6 bases). In germline, CDR1 is LNHDA, CDR2 SQIVND (reference sequence). Trimming removed 9 bases from V and 0 bases from J, with 14 bases in between. The CDR3 consists of 14 residues. CDR3 sequence: CASHNDRLNTEAFF. The CDR3 bases are TGTGCCAGCCATAATGACAGGCTGAACACTGAAGCTTTCTTT.

V gene TRBV5-1 combines with J gene TRBJ2-1, with TRBD2 matching 10 bases. The ends lost 0 bases at V and 0 bases at J; junction bases unmatched: 6. The germline V gene has CDR1 SGHRS and CDR2 YFSETQ. The CDR3 contains 18 residues. The CDR3 region is CASSLAGAGGASYNEQFF. The CDR3 nucleotides read TGCGCCAGCAGCTTGGCCGGAGCGGGGGGGGCCTCCTACAATGAGCAGTTCTTC.

The chain combines TRBV28 with TRBJ1-1; TRBD1 might be the D (5 bases). Trimming stripped 5 bases from V and 11 bases from J, with 18 bases between. The length of the CDR3 is 13 residues. The germline V gene encodes CDR1 MDHEN and CDR2 SYDVKM. The CDR3, as DNA: TGTGCCAGCAGTCAGAGAGCGGGGCACAAGGCTTTCTTT. Its protein product is CASSQRAGHKAFF.

This clone showed up just once. The rearrangement links TRBV11-2 to TRBJ2-1, with TRBD2 matching 11 bases. V trimming: 1 base; J trimming: 6 bases; junction bases outside the gene matches: 5. There are 16 residues in the CDR3. Germline V lookup: CDR1 SGHAT, CDR2 FQNNGV. This CDR3 reads CASSLGSSGRTNEQFF. CDR3 nucleotides: TGTGCCAGCAGCTTAGGTTCTAGCGGGAGGACCAATGAGCAGTTCTTC.

The chain recombines TRBV18 with TRBJ2-3; no definite D call. The CDR3 totals 14 residues. V lost 2 bases to trimming and J lost 0 bases, with 6 bases between them. Germline V CDR1 and CDR2: KGHSH, LQKENI. The CDR3 coding sequence is TGTGCCAGCTCACCAATGCGAAGCACAGATACGCAGTATTTT. It is translated as CASSPMRSTDTQYF.

The chain uses TRBV2 and TRBJ2-1; TRBD2 matches 11 bases. Germline V CDR1 and CDR2: SNHLY, FYNNEI. CDR3 size: 19 residues. Trimming cost V 5 bases and J 0 bases; bases outside gene matches: 12. CDR3 bases: TGTGCCAGCAGTAAACAGCCCGGGACTAGCGGTCCCTCCTACAATGAGCAGTTCTTC. Protein: CASSKQPGTSGPSYNEQFF.

This sequence joins TRBV29-1 and TRBJ2-7; TRBD2 matches 7 bases. The CDR3 runs 13 residues. Germline values: CDR1 SQVTM, CDR2 ANQGSEA. Trimming at V came to 4 bases and at J to 4 bases, leaving 7 bases not matched to a gene. This chain's CDR3 is CSVGTSSLYEQYF. Written as DNA, the CDR3 is TGCAGCGTTGGGACTAGTAGTTTGTACGAGCAGTACTTC.

This chain links TRBV9 with TRBJ2-3; D might be TRBD2 (6 bases). The CDR3 is 14 residues long. Germline assignment: CDR1 SGDLS and CDR2 YYNGEE. Trimming cost V 3 bases and J 0 bases, with 8 bases left between them. CDR3 sequence: CASSAGTSTDTQYF. The CDR3 DNA is TGTGCCAGCAGCGCCGGGACTAGCACAGATACGCAGTATTTT.

The chain recombines TRBV9 with TRBJ2-5; 13 bases are a match to TRBD2. J lost 3 bases, V lost 3 bases, and 8 bases had no gene match. Germline CDR1 and CDR2: SGDLS and YYNGEE. CDR3 length: 17 amino acids. The DNA for the CDR3 is TGTGCCAGCAGCGCGACAATCGGGACTAGCGGGAAAGAGACCCAGTACTTC. Protein product: CASSATIGTSGKETQYF.

This clone was detected only once. The chain is built from TRBV29-1 and TRBJ1-2; 7 positions match TRBD1. The CDR3 extends over 14 amino acids. The V and J ends lost 7 bases and 3 bases, in that order; junction bases with no gene match: 11. Germline assignment: CDR1 SQVTM and CDR2 ANQGSEA. The CDR3 here is CSARVDRVDYGYTF. CDR3 sequence (DNA): TGCAGCGCCCGAGTTGACAGGGTTGACTATGGCTACACCTTC.

V is TRBV27 and J is TRBJ2-7, with D unclear. V lost 0 bases and J lost 2, with 8 bases in between. CDR1 and CDR2 from the germline V gene are MNHEY and SMNVEV (reference sequence). The CDR3 runs 14 residues. CDR3 in amino acids: CASSLSVGAYEQYF. In DNA form, the CDR3 reads TGTGCCAGCAGTTTATCGGTCGGAGCCTACGAGCAGTACTTC.

There are a few counts of this clone. Here the CDR3 reads CASRDHRDRGVHEQYF. The CDR3 DNA is TGTGCCAGCAGAGACCACCGGGACAGGGGGGTCCACGAGCAGTACTTC. The rearrangement joins TRBV27 to TRBJ2-7; TRBD1 agrees at 11 bases. The CDR3 has 16 amino acids. The germline gives CDR1 MNHEY, CDR2 SMNVEV (reference sequence). V lost 6 bases and J lost 5; bases outside the gene matches: 12.

This chain connects TRBV19 to TRBJ1-5, with TRBD1 as a possible D gene (6 bases). The CDR3 spans 16 residues. Germline V lookup: CDR1 LNHDA, CDR2 SQIVND (reference sequence). V was shortened by 7 bases and J by 0 bases, with 16 bases between the two germline ends. The CDR3, as DNA: TGTGCCAGTACGGTCAGGGGAGGGGATAGCAATCAGCCCCAGCATTTT. Protein product: CASTVRGGDSNQPQHF.

This chain connects TRBV29-1 to TRBJ2-5; tentatively, D is TRBD1 (6 bases). Germline lookup yields CDR1 SQVTM and CDR2 ANQGSEA. V was pared by 8 bases and J by 4 bases, with 11 bases between. This CDR3 contains 11 residues. The CDR3 loop is CSFLGAETQYF. Here the CDR3 DNA reads TGCAGCTTCCTGGGGGCAGAGACCCAGTACTTC.

The chain recombines TRBV29-1 with TRBJ2-1; the match to TRBD2 covers 7 bases. J lost 9 bases, V lost 2 bases, and 10 bases had no gene match. This CDR3 has 14 residues. Germline assignment: CDR1 SQVTM and CDR2 ANQGSEA. The CDR3 protein is CSVEFAGDAPEQFF. CDR3 nucleotide sequence: TGCAGCGTTGAATTTGCGGGAGACGCGCCTGAGCAGTTCTTC.